This T cell receptor beta chain was observed in a study of T-cell reconstitution after alpha-beta-depleted transplantation in children. Preparing the TCRbeta library involved the use of unique molecular identifiers. TCRdb re-analysed the PCR reads in MiXCR, keeping a single row per CDR3 protein. The sample has around 400,000 distinct CDR3 sequences, approximately 11% seen once. This clonotype came up a few times. The receptor comes from a human donor who donated a stem cell graft to a child with acute myeloid leukemia. Sequences were derived from PBMCs from the stem cell graft donor, sampled from the stem cell graft.

CDR3 DNA sequence: TGCAGCGGTGGGACGAATGGGAGGAACACTGAAGCTTTCTTT. It translates to CSGGTNGRNTEAFF. The chain recombines TRBV29-1 with TRBJ1-1, with D perhaps TRBD1 (5 bases). Trimming stripped 7 bases from V and 1 base from J, with 16 bases between. The germline gives CDR1 SQVTM, CDR2 ANQGSEA. This CDR3 contains 14 residues.